The 5 T cell receptor beta chains below all came from one sample that was sequenced in a study of shared clonotypes between healthy human individuals. The repertoire was sequenced with immunoSEQ multiplex PCR; TCRdb's copy has only in-frame clones and lacks some. The sample yields about 600,000 clones, approximately 97% seen once. Sequencing used naive CD4+ T cells sorted from blood. Subset of the sample: CD45RA+ positively selected. These receptors originate from a woman between 25 and 40 years old in good health.

The rearrangement uses TRBV6-1 and TRBJ1-4, with 9 bases aligning to TRBD1. The CDR3 sequence is 14 residues long. Germline CDR1 reads MNHNS; CDR2 reads SASEGT. With 4 bases clipped from V and 6 bases from J, the junction kept 3 bases outside the gene matches. The CDR3 DNA reads as TGTGCCAGCAGTGGGGGGACAGGGTATGAAAAACTGTTTTTT. Protein sequence: CASSGGTGYEKLFF.

The CDR3, as DNA: TGTGCCAGCTCACCGTTAGAGGGCACTGAAGCTTTCTTT. It is translated as CASSPLEGTEAFF. The chain links TRBV18 to TRBJ1-1; D uncertain. Trimming took 3 bases from V and 4 from J, leaving 9 bases between them. The CDR3 sequence is 13 residues long. In germline, CDR1 is KGHSH, CDR2 LQKENI.

The rearrangement joins TRBV28 to TRBJ2-5; D ambiguous. V was cut by 10 bases and J by 5 bases, with 14 bases left in between. The CDR3 loop spans 12 amino acids. The V gene's germline CDR1 is MDHEN and CDR2 SYDVKM. The CDR3 nucleotides read TGTGCCATCTCCCCCGCCTGGGAGACCCAGTACTTC. It translates to CAISPAWETQYF. The full variable domain, its missing parts supplied by reference TRBV28 and TRBJ2-5, is DVKVTQSSRYLVKRTGEKVFLECVQDMDHENMFWYRQDPGLGLRLIYFSYDVKMKEKGDIPEGYSVSREKKERFSLILESASTNQTSMYLCAISPAWETQYFGPGTRLLVL.

A remark on this clone: The sample holds other DNA sequences that translate to the same CDR3. V is TRBV10-3 and J is TRBJ2-7; D is ambiguous. Deletions cut 0 bases from V and 4 bases from J, with 4 bases between. The CDR3 contains 12 residues. Germline V gene lookup returns CDR1 ENHRY and CDR2 SYGVKD. The CDR3 region is CAISESGYEQYF. The CDR3, as DNA: TGTGCCATCAGTGAGTCTGGGTACGAGCAGTACTTC.

This clone showed up just once. The chain uses TRBV6-6 and TRBJ2-7, with 9 bases fitting TRBD1. V dropped 6 bases and J dropped 3; count of bases not matched to a gene: 9. Germline V gives CDR1 MNHNY, CDR2 SVGAGI (reference sequence). The CDR3 totals 15 residues. The CDR3 region has the DNA TGTGCCAGCAGCCAACCTGACAGGGGGGGCTACGAGCAGTACTTC. Translated, it gives CASSQPDRGGYEQYF.